This is a list of T cell receptor beta chains from one sample in a study of T cells in localized non-small cell lung cancer. TCRdb's copy holds only in-frame clones and misses some; the assay was immunoSEQ multiplex PCR. The table shows roughly 35,000 clones, with roughly 93% occurring only once. The sample consisted of peripheral blood, taken before any cancer treatment. All receptors derive from a female donor older than 55 with stage I lung adenocarcinoma. CDR3s include the opening cysteine and the closing phenylalanine or tryptophan. The order of the fields is V gene, clone size, D gene, CDR3 length, J gene, CDR3 DNA, CDR3 protein. A D gene is named only where the DNA matches it firmly. The size field is filled for only some rows; it gives once, few, many or a size class.

TRBV7-3	-	TRBD2	15	TRBJ2-1	TGTGCCAGCAGCTCTCGGACTAGCGGGTACAATGAGCAGTTCTTC	CASSSRTSGYNEQFF
TRBV15	-	TRBD1	14	TRBJ1-5	TGTGCCACCAGCATGGACAGGGGTTGGCAGCCCCAGCATTTT	CATSMDRGWQPQHF
TRBV4-3	-	TRBD2	16	TRBJ2-3	TGCGCCAGCAGCCCCCGGACTAGCGGGTACACAGATACGCAGTATTTT	CASSPRTSGYTDTQYF
TRBV6-1	once	TRBD1	14	TRBJ1-2	TGTGCCAGCAGGTTGCAGACAGGGGGATATGGCTACACCTTC	CASRLQTGGYGYTF
TRBV19	-	-	14	TRBJ2-7	TGTGCCAGTAGTATTTCGACAGCATCCTACGAGCAGTACTTC	CASSISTASYEQYF
TRBV19	-	-	14	TRBJ2-5	TGTGCCAGTAGCCAGGGGGGTTTGGGAGAGACCCAGTACTTC	CASSQGGLGETQYF
TRBV25-1	-	-	15	TRBJ1-1	TGTGCCAGCAGTGCTTATGACCGGGGGAACACTGAAGCTTTCTTT	CASSAYDRGNTEAFF
TRBV25-1	-	TRBD1	14	TRBJ2-1	TGTGCCAGCAGTCGTGTAGGACAGGGAAGTGAGCAGTTCTTC	CASSRVGQGSEQFF
TRBV6-6	-	-	16	TRBJ1-1	TGTGCCAGCAGTTACGGGGGTCCCAGGCGGAACACTGAAGCTTTCTTT	CASSYGGPRRNTEAFF
TRBV5-4	once	-	12	TRBJ2-7	TGTGCCAGCAGCCCGTGGGGATACGAGCAGTACTTC	CASSPWGYEQYF
TRBV29-1	once	TRBD1	13	TRBJ1-5	TGCAGCGTGGGACAGGGAAGCAATCAGCCCCAGCATTTT	CSVGQGSNQPQHF
TRBV6-5	-	TRBD2	15	TRBJ2-5	TGTGCCAGCACCGACAGCCTAGCGGGGTACGAGACCCAGTACTTC	CASTDSLAGYETQYF
TRBV29-1	-	-	14	TRBJ2-5	TGCAGCGTTGAAGATCTTCGGCAGGAAGAGACCCAGTACTTC	CSVEDLRQEETQYF
TRBV19	-	TRBD1	18	TRBJ2-6	TGTGCCAGTAGTATAGATATGGGACAGAAAGGTGGGGCCAACGTCCTGACTTTC	CASSIDMGQKGGANVLTF
TRBV6-5	-	TRBD2	15	TRBJ2-1	TGTGCCAGCAGTTGGACTAGCGGTACCTACAATGAGCAGTTCTTC	CASSWTSGTYNEQFF
TRBV9	-	-	16	TRBJ1-2	TGTGCCAGCAGCGTAAGTCCTCGCGGGGGGCGGAGTGGCTACACCTTC	CASSVSPRGGRSGYTF
TRBV5-1	-	-	15	TRBJ1-5	TGCGCCAGCAGCTTGATCGGGGGGCGAAATCAGCCCCAGCATTTT	CASSLIGGRNQPQHF
TRBV5-1	-	-	16	TRBJ2-6	TGCGCCACCGGGGGACAGCCCAACTCTGGGGCCAACGTCCTGACTTTC	CATGGQPNSGANVLTF
TRBV5-4	-	-	14	TRBJ2-4	TGTGCCAGCAGCTGGTACAGCGTCGGGAACATTCAGTACTTC	CASSWYSVGNIQYF
TRBV14	-	-	17	TRBJ1-4	TGTGCCAGCAGCCAAGCTCCGCCGGGACGGTACAATGAAAAACTGTTTTTT	CASSQAPPGRYNEKLFF
TRBV2	-	-	15	TRBJ1-4	TGTGCCAGCAGTGAAATTTTGACCGGGGAGGAAAAACTGTTTTTT	CASSEILTGEEKLFF
TRBV10-1	large	-	15	TRBJ2-5	TGCGCCAGCCCGTACGCAGTGGGGGGACAAGAGACCCAGTACTTC	CASPYAVGGQETQYF
TRBV5-6	-	TRBD1	14	TRBJ1-1	TGTGCCAGCAGGGAACAGGGGGGTAACACTGAAGCTTTCTTT	CASREQGGNTEAFF
TRBV29-1	-	-	16	TRBJ2-1	TGCAGCGTTGAAGACAAGGGGCGGACAGCCGTCAATGAGCAGTTCTTC	CSVEDKGRTAVNEQFF
TRBV7-9	-	TRBD1	12	TRBJ2-1	TGTGCCAGCAGCTGGGACAGAAATGAGCAGTTCTTC	CASSWDRNEQFF
TRBV29-1	-	TRBD1	12	TRBJ2-5	TGCAGCGCGACAGGGGGACTAGAGACCCAGTACTTC	CSATGGLETQYF
TRBV7-9	once	-	15	TRBJ1-3	TGTGCCAGCAGCATCTCACAGGGCTCTGGAAACACCATATATTTT	CASSISQGSGNTIYF
TRBV27	-	-	12	TRBJ1-1	TGTGCCAGCAGTTTAGTCCGGGGCGAAGCTTTCTTT	CASSLVRGEAFF
TRBV6-5	-	-	13	TRBJ1-1	TGTGCCAGCAGTTACCCGAGGCTCACTGAAGCTTTCTTT	CASSYPRLTEAFF
TRBV4-3	-	-	15	TRBJ2-2	TGCGCCAGCAGCCAAGGCAGCGCGAACACCGGGGAGCTGTTTTTT	CASSQGSANTGELFF
TRBV5-6	-	TRBD1	14	TRBJ1-1	TGTGCCAGTTCACAGGGGGCGCAGGACACTGAAGCTTTCTTT	CASSQGAQDTEAFF
TRBV20-1	-	-	10	TRBJ2-5	TGCAGTGCTCGAGAAGAGACCCAGTACTTC	CSAREETQYF
TRBV5-6	-	TRBD1	15	TRBJ1-5	TGTGCCAGCAGCAATCACCCGACAGGGTATCAGCCCCAGCATTTT	CASSNHPTGYQPQHF
TRBV29-1	-	-	11	TRBJ1-2	TGCAGCGTTGCCCAGATCTATGGCTACACCTTC	CSVAQIYGYTF
TRBV19	-	TRBD2	15	TRBJ2-7	TGTGGAACCGGGACTAGCGGGGGCGCCCCCTACGAGCAGTACTTC	CGTGTSGGAPYEQYF
TRBV5-4	-	-	15	TRBJ2-2	TGTGCCAGCAGCTTTTACAGGAGCAACACCGGGGAGCTGTTTTTT	CASSFYRSNTGELFF
TRBV27	few	TRBD2	15	TRBJ2-1	TGTGCCAGCAGTTTATCCGGGAGGGCCTACAATGAGCAGTTCTTC	CASSLSGRAYNEQFF
TRBV19	-	-	18	TRBJ2-6	TGTGCCAGTAGTATCCCCCCCGGCAGGGACTCTGGGGCCAACGTCCTGACTTTC	CASSIPPGRDSGANVLTF
TRBV4-2	-	TRBD2	16	TRBJ2-3	TGTGCCAGCAGCCACTTACTAGCGGGACCCACAGATACGCAGTATTTT	CASSHLLAGPTDTQYF
TRBV7-2	-	-	14	TRBJ1-1	TGTGCCAGCAGCCCCACCGGGAGGGTAACTGAAGCTTTCTTT	CASSPTGRVTEAFF
TRBV5-1	-	-	14	TRBJ1-1	TGCGCCAGCAGCTTGGTGAGAGGGAGCTCTGAAGCTTTCTTT	CASSLVRGSSEAFF
TRBV5-1	-	-	14	TRBJ2-5	TGCGCCAGCAGCTCCCAGGGGCTGCGGGAGACCCAGTACTTC	CASSSQGLRETQYF
TRBV11-3	-	-	13	TRBJ1-1	TGTGCCAGCAGCTTAGATTTAATCTCGGAAGCTTTCTTT	CASSLDLISEAFF
TRBV18	-	-	15	TRBJ1-3	TGTGCCAGCTCACCGGGGGGGACCTCTGGAAACACCATATATTTT	CASSPGGTSGNTIYF
TRBV2	once	-	15	TRBJ2-4	TGTGCCAGCAGTGCATCCGGGGTAGCCAAAAACATTCAGTACTTC	CASSASGVAKNIQYF
TRBV19	-	TRBD2	16	TRBJ2-3	TGTGCCAGTAGTGTGCTGAGCGGGGGGCCCACAGATACGCAGTATTTT	CASSVLSGGPTDTQYF
TRBV19	-	-	14	TRBJ1-5	TGTGCCAGTAGTAACGACGGATTCAATCAGCCCCAGCATTTT	CASSNDGFNQPQHF
TRBV19	-	-	15	TRBJ2-6	TGTGCCAGTAGTATTCGGGGGGCCGGGGCCAACGTCCTGACTTTC	CASSIRGAGANVLTF
TRBV6-5	-	-	12	TRBJ2-1	TGTGCCAGCAGTTACTCCACAGGGGAGCAGTTCTTC	CASSYSTGEQFF
TRBV19	once	TRBD2	14	TRBJ2-1	TGTGCCAGTAGGGCGGGAGGGGACTACAATGAGCAGTTCTTC	CASRAGGDYNEQFF
TRBV28	-	-	13	TRBJ1-2	TGTGCCAGCAGGTCTCAGGCTTCCTATGGCTACACCTTC	CASRSQASYGYTF
TRBV18	-	-	13	TRBJ1-1	TGTGCCAGCTCACCGCTCATCCGACCTGAAGCTTTCTTT	CASSPLIRPEAFF
TRBV2	-	-	13	TRBJ1-2	TGTGCCAGCAGTGAACAGGGATCCTATGGCTACACCTTC	CASSEQGSYGYTF
TRBV2	-	-	14	TRBJ1-5	TGTGCCAGCAGCCCCACTTCAGGGACCCAGCCCCAGCATTTT	CASSPTSGTQPQHF
TRBV7-2	-	TRBD2	12	TRBJ2-3	TGTGCCAGCAGCTTAAGGCGGGGGGGACTGTATTTT	CASSLRRGGLYF
TRBV5-1	few	-	14	TRBJ2-2	TGCGCCAGCAGCTTCCTCGACAGCCCCGGGGAGCTGTTTTTT	CASSFLDSPGELFF
TRBV7-9	-	TRBD1	15	TRBJ2-5	TGTGCCAGCAGCTTAGGGACAGGGTATGTGGAGACCCAGTACTTC	CASSLGTGYVETQYF
TRBV7-6	few	-	13	TRBJ2-5	TGTGCCAGCAGCTTAGGACGGCAAGAGACCCAGTACTTC	CASSLGRQETQYF